The 31 T cell receptor beta chains given below trace back to one sample, sequenced in a study of blood T cell repertoires in COVID-19. TCRdb's copy holds only in-frame clones and misses some; the assay was immunoSEQ multiplex PCR. The profile shows approximately 500,000 clones, 75% to 90% of them singletons. The sequencing sample was made of peripheral blood. These receptors all come from a man in his late teens or twenties with COVID-19, enrolled during active disease.

The chain links TRBV7-9 to TRBJ1-4, with TRBD1 matching 11 bases. Trimming cost V 5 bases and J 7 bases; bases outside gene matches: 6. CDR1 SEHNR and CDR2 FQNEAQ come from the germline V gene (reference sequence). This CDR3 has 15 amino acids. The CDR3 protein is CASSEDRGRGEKLFF. CDR3 in DNA: TGTGCCAGCAGCGAGGACAGGGGGCGCGGTGAAAAACTGTTTTTT.

This chain connects TRBV5-6 to TRBJ2-5, with D unresolved. The V and J ends lost 1 base and 5 bases respectively, with 9 bases between them. CDR1 is SGHDT, CDR2 YYEEEE, per germline. The CDR3 runs to 13 residues. The CDR3 bases are TGTGCCAGCAGCTTGTCTTTAGCCGAGACCCAGTACTTC. Amino acid sequence: CASSLSLAETQYF.

V usage is TRBV14 and J usage is TRBJ2-3, with D hard to call. The V gene lost 2 bases and the J gene lost 11 bases, with 11 bases spanning the gap. Germline V gives CDR1 SGHDN, CDR2 FVKESK. The CDR3 covers 12 residues. CDR3 nucleotide sequence: TGTGCCAGCAGCCAAAGCCAGACAAGGCAGTATTTT. It specifies CASSQSQTRQYF.

The V gene is TRBV12-3 or TRBV12-4, the J gene TRBJ1-1; D unclear. This CDR3 is 12 amino acids long. Trimming pared 4 bases from V and 1 base from J, leaving 4 bases between. The DNA for the CDR3 is TGTGCCAGCAGTTCGAGGAACACTGAAGCTTTCTTT. It encodes CASSSRNTEAFF.

A single count supports this clone. This chain joins TRBV24-1 and TRBJ2-3, with a tentative D call TRBD1 (5 bases). The CDR3 covers 15 residues. CDR1 is KGHDR and CDR2 is SFDVKD in the germline V gene. Trimming removed 3 bases from V and 2 bases from J, with 11 bases in between. The CDR3 loop reads CATSDPTVTTDTQYF. Here the CDR3 DNA reads TGTGCCACCAGTGATCCGACAGTGACCACAGATACGCAGTATTTT.

The chain employs TRBV4-1 and TRBJ2-1; TRBD2 matches 7 bases. The CDR3 sequence is 16 residues long. Per germline, CDR1 MGHRA and CDR2 YSYEKL. The ends lost 3 bases at V and 4 bases at J; junction bases unmatched: 9. CDR3 residues: CASSHDGRSEYNEQFF. The CDR3 bases are TGCGCCAGCAGCCATGACGGGAGGTCTGAATACAATGAGCAGTTCTTC.

The chain is built from TRBV4-1 and TRBJ2-2, with D perhaps matching TRBD2 (6 bases). Germline loops: CDR1 MGHRA, CDR2 YSYEKL. This CDR3 contains 18 residues. V was shortened by 0 bases and J by 1 base, with 15 bases between the two germline ends. The CDR3 coding sequence is TGCGCCAGCAGCCAAGAAGGGATAGGAGGGATGAACACCGGGGAGCTGTTTTTT. Amino acids: CASSQEGIGGMNTGELFF.

The gene calls are TRBV2 and TRBJ1-4; TRBD1 agrees at 10 bases. The CDR3 covers 15 residues. Germline lookup yields CDR1 SNHLY and CDR2 FYNNEI. The ends lost 5 bases at V and 8 bases at J; junction bases unmatched: 8. CDR3 region: CASSPEVGQGEKLFF. CDR3 bases: TGTGCCAGCAGTCCTGAAGTGGGACAGGGGGAAAAACTGTTTTTT.

V gene TRBV11-2 combines with J gene TRBJ2-7, with D hard to call. Germline-derived CDR1 and CDR2 are SGHAT and FQNNGV. This CDR3 contains 11 residues. Trimming removed 5 bases at V and 4 bases at J, with 6 bases between. CDR3 sequence: CASSLRYEQYF. CDR3 bases: TGTGCCAGCAGCCTCCGGTACGAGCAGTACTTC.

The genes are TRBV27 and TRBJ1-6; the D gene is possibly TRBD1 (5 bases). Per the germline V gene, CDR1 is MNHEY and CDR2 is SMNVEV (reference sequence). The CDR3 contains 11 residues. The V and J ends lost 10 bases and 7 bases respectively, with 8 bases between them. The CDR3 spells CATGQNSPLHF. As DNA, the CDR3 is TGTGCCACAGGGCAAAATTCACCCCTCCACTTT.

This CDR3 reads CATSRPLGTARGKLFF. The CDR3 DNA reads TGTGCCACCAGCAGACCACTCGGGACAGCCAGGGGAAAACTGTTTTTT. The chain recombines TRBV15 with TRBJ1-4, with 7 bases aligning to TRBD1. The CDR3 runs 16 residues. V lost 2 bases and J lost 10; bases outside the gene matches: 13. The germline CDR1 and CDR2 sequences are LNHNV and YYDKDF (reference sequence).

This clone was observed a few times. The chain links TRBV3-1 (or the pseudogene TRBV3-2) to TRBJ2-2; possible D gene TRBD2, 6 bases. Trimming removed 1 base at V and 6 bases at J, with 27 bases between. CDR3 length: 20 residues. Germline values: CDR1 LGHDT, CDR2 YNNKEL (reference sequence). The CDR3 reads CASSQVDFQRGTRRSGELFF. CDR3 DNA sequence: TGTGCCAGCAGCCAAGTGGATTTCCAACGTGGGACTCGCCGTTCCGGGGAGCTGTTTTTT.

The gene calls are TRBV5-1 and TRBJ2-2; TRBD2 aligns across 9 bases. Trimming cost V 4 bases and J 2 bases; bases outside gene matches: 6. This CDR3 comprises 16 residues. The germline V gene encodes CDR1 SGHRS and CDR2 YFSETQ. This chain's CDR3 is CASSPRLADNTGELFF. CDR3 in DNA: TGCGCCAGCAGCCCAAGACTAGCGGACAACACCGGGGAGCTGTTTTTT.

Turning to this clone: An end of the junction differs from the germline gene, which may be a read error. The chain uses TRBV19 and TRBJ2-5; TRBD2 might be the D (5 bases). This CDR3 comprises 13 residues. CDR1 is LNHDA and CDR2 is SQIVND in the germline V gene (reference sequence). Here the CDR3 reads CASRSGLGETQYF. The CDR3, as DNA: TGTGCAAGTAGATCGGGGTTAGGGGAGACCCAGTACTTC.

The chain carries TRBV5-6 and TRBJ2-2, with 7 bases identical to TRBD2. In germline, CDR1 is SGHDT, CDR2 YYEEEE. The CDR3 has 17 residues. V gave up 2 bases and J gave up 0 bases; unmatched junction bases: 7. DNA of the CDR3: TGTGCCAGCAGCTTCGGTTGGGAGGGCGCGAACACCGGGGAGCTGTTTTTT. Translated, it gives CASSFGWEGANTGELFF.

CDR3 bases: TGTGCCAGCAGTACGGGGGGAACTAACTCCTACGAGCAGTACTTC. Amino acid sequence: CASSTGGTNSYEQYF. The rearrangement links TRBV28 to TRBJ2-7; TRBD2 matches 7 bases. Germline V lookup: CDR1 MDHEN, CDR2 SYDVKM. This CDR3 spans 15 amino acids. Unmatched junction bases numbered 7, after V lost 5 bases and J lost 0 bases.

The V and J genes are TRBV29-1 and TRBJ2-5, with 10 bases matching TRBD2. The CDR3 has 19 residues. The germline CDR1 and CDR2 sequences are SQVTM and ANQGSEA. With V trimmed by 4 bases and J by 0 bases, 17 bases remained unmatched. The DNA for the CDR3 is TGCAGCGTTGTCGGGCTAGCGGGGGCCCTTGCATCGTACCAAGAGACCCAGTACTTC. This codes for CSVVGLAGALASYQETQYF.

This chain uses TRBV30 with TRBJ2-3; D may be TRBD2 (5 bases). CDR3 size: 14 residues. Trimming cost V 0 bases and J 3 bases, with 10 bases left between them. CDR1 is GTSNPN, CDR2 SVGIG, per germline (reference sequence). The CDR3: CAWSVSSNTDTQYF. The CDR3 DNA follows: TGTGCCTGGAGTGTATCTAGCAATACAGATACGCAGTATTTT.

The chain's CDR3 is CASSVYTGRDQPQHF. The CDR3 bases are TGTGCCAGCAGTGTATATACAGGTAGAGATCAGCCCCAGCATTTT. The gene calls are TRBV2 and TRBJ1-5; TRBD1 is a possible D gene (5 bases). There are 15 residues in the CDR3. Germline CDR1 and CDR2: SNHLY and FYNNEI. Trimming shortened V by 4 bases and J by 5 bases, and 15 bases separated the two germline ends.

Only one count was recorded for this clone. The chain is built from TRBV4-2 and TRBJ1-1; 9 nucleotides align to TRBD1. This CDR3 spans 15 amino acids. Unmatched junction bases numbered 7, after V lost 4 bases and J lost 4 bases. Germline CDR1 and CDR2: LGHNA and YNFKEQ. The CDR3 protein is CASSPNRDRVTEAFF. The CDR3 region has the DNA TGTGCCAGCAGCCCGAACCGGGACAGGGTCACTGAAGCTTTCTTT.

This clone appeared a few times. The chain uses TRBV18 and TRBJ1-4, with 7 bases fitting TRBD1. The CDR3 has 14 residues. Germline CDR1 and CDR2: KGHSH and LQKENI. The V segment lost 2 bases and the J segment 8 bases; nucleotides outside the gene matches: 5. CDR3 protein: CASSPSGQAEKLFF. CDR3 bases: TGTGCCAGCTCACCATCCGGACAGGCCGAAAAACTGTTTTTT. Full variable domain (outside the CDR3, taken from reference TRBV18 and TRBJ1-4): NAGVMQNPRHLVRRRGQEARLRCSPMKGHSHVYWYRQLPEEGLKFMVYLQKENIIDESGMPKERFSAEFPKEGPSILRIQQVVRGDSAAYFCASSPSGQAEKLFFGSGTQLSVL.

In this sample, this clone turned up once. This sequence joins TRBV7-9 and TRBJ1-1, with TRBD1 matching 9 bases. With 6 bases clipped from V and 7 bases from J, the junction kept 6 bases outside the gene matches. Per the germline V gene, CDR1 is SEHNR and CDR2 is FQNEAQ (reference sequence). CDR3 length: 13 residues. The CDR3 DNA reads as TGTGCCAGCAGAATACAGGGGGCGGGTGAAGCTTTCTTT. Its translation is CASRIQGAGEAFF.

The V and J genes are TRBV6-5 and TRBJ2-5, with D maybe TRBD2 (6 bases). The CDR3 length is 14 residues. With 6 bases removed from V and 1 base from J, the gap between germline ends came to 12 bases. CDR1 and CDR2 (germline): MNHEY, SVGAGI. The CDR3 DNA reads as TGTGCCAGCAGCCCGGGGGTCGTCCAAGAGACCCAGTACTTC. The encoded protein is CASSPGVVQETQYF.

For the CDR3, the DNA is TGCGCCAGCAGCTTGGATCCGAGCCGCACAGATACGCAGTATTTT. Its protein product is CASSLDPSRTDTQYF. V usage is TRBV5-1 and J usage is TRBJ2-3; D is unclear. The V gene lost 0 bases and the J gene lost 1 base, with 9 bases spanning the gap. Germline V lookup: CDR1 SGHRS, CDR2 YFSETQ. The length of the CDR3 is 15 residues. The variable domain in full, with the rest retrieved from reference TRBV5-1 and TRBJ2-3, is KAGVTQTPRYLIKTRGQQVTLSCSPISGHRSVSWYQQTPGQGLQFLFEYFSETQRNKGNFPGRFSGRQFSNSRSEMNVSTLELGDSALYLCASSLDPSRTDTQYFGPGTRLTVL.

V gene TRBV10-3 combines with J gene TRBJ1-1; possible D gene TRBD1, 6 bases. The CDR3 spans 12 residues. In germline, CDR1 is ENHRY, CDR2 SYGVKD. Deletions cut 3 bases from V and 6 bases from J, with 8 bases between. CDR3 in amino acids: CAISEEGAEAFF. CDR3 coding DNA: TGTGCCATCAGTGAAGAGGGGGCTGAAGCTTTCTTT.

This chain joins TRBV7-6 and TRBJ2-7; TRBD1 aligns across 10 bases. The V and J ends lost 3 bases and 6 bases, in that order; junction bases with no gene match: 5. The CDR3 is 14 residues long. The germline CDR1 and CDR2 sequences are SGHVS and FNYEAQ. The DNA for the CDR3 is TGTGCCAGCAGCTTCGCGACAGGGGGCGGCGAGCAGTACTTC. Its translation is CASSFATGGGEQYF.

The chain has TRBV11-3 and TRBJ2-2; a possible D gene is TRBD2 (5 bases). The CDR3 runs to 13 residues. Germline values: CDR1 SGHNT, CDR2 YENEEA. V lost 2 bases to trimming and J lost 6 bases, with 7 bases between them. In DNA, the CDR3 is TGTGCCAGCAGCTTACTCGGGGCCGGGGAGCTGTTTTTT. Its translation is CASSLLGAGELFF.

The gene calls are TRBV7-2 and TRBJ1-2, with D hard to call. Germline V gives CDR1 SGHTA, CDR2 FQGNSA. V was shortened by 1 base and J by 7 bases, with 13 bases between the two germline ends. This CDR3 is 14 amino acids long. The CDR3 reads CASSLDRAGSGYTF. The CDR3 bases are TGTGCCAGCAGCTTAGATAGGGCTGGGAGTGGCTACACCTTC.

V gene TRBV2 combines with J gene TRBJ2-5; D may be TRBD2 (6 bases). Germline V gives CDR1 SNHLY, CDR2 FYNNEI. The V gene lost 8 bases and the J gene lost 2 bases, with 12 bases spanning the gap. The CDR3 totals 13 residues. This CDR3 reads CASGGGWQETQYF. CDR3 nucleotide sequence: TGTGCCAGCGGCGGAGGGTGGCAAGAGACCCAGTACTTC.

This sequence joins TRBV29-1 and TRBJ2-1, with no clear D. The V end was cut by 1 base, the J end by 0 bases, with 10 bases between. This CDR3 region has 15 residues. The germline V gene has CDR1 SQVTM and CDR2 ANQGSEA. CDR3 sequence (DNA): TGCAGCGTTGAAGTACCCTACTCCTCCTACAATGAGCAGTTCTTC. It codes for CSVEVPYSSYNEQFF.

This chain connects TRBV19 to TRBJ1-1; D possibly corresponds to TRBD1 (6 bases). This CDR3 contains 12 residues. Germline V gene lookup returns CDR1 LNHDA and CDR2 SQIVND (reference sequence). V shed 7 bases and J shed 10 bases, with 16 bases lying between them. The CDR3 here is CASNLGQTGAFF. The CDR3 DNA sequence: TGTGCCAGTAACCTTGGACAGACCGGAGCTTTCTTT.